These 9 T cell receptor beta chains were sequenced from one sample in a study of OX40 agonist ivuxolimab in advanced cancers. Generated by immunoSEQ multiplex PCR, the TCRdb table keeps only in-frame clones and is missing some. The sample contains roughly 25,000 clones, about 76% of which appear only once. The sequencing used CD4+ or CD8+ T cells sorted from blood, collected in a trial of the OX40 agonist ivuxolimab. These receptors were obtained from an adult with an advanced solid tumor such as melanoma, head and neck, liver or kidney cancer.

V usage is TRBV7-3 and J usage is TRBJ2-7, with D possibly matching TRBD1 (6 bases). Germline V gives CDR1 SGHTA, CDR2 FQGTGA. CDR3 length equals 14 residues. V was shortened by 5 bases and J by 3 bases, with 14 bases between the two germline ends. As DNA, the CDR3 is TGTGCCAGCAGCGCCTCGGGACAACTCTACGAGCAGTACTTC. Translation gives CASSASGQLYEQYF. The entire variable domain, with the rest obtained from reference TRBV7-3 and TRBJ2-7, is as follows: GAGVSQTPSNKVTEKGKYVELRCDPISGHTALYWYRQSLGQGPEFLIYFQGTGAADDSGLPNDRFFAVRPEGSVSTLKIQRTERGDSAVYLCASSASGQLYEQYFGPGTRLTVT.

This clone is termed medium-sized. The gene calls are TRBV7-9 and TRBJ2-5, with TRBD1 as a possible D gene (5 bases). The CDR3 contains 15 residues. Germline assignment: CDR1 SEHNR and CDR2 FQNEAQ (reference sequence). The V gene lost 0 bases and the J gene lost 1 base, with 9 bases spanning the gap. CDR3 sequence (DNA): TGTGCCAGCAGCTTAGCGTTCAGGGTCCAAGAGACCCAGTACTTC. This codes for CASSLAFRVQETQYF.

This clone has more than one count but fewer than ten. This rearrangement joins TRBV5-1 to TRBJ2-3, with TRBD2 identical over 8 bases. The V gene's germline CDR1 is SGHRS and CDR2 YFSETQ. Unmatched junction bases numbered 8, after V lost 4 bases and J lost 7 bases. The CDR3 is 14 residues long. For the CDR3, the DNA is TGCGCCAGCAGCGAGCGGGGGAGTGTAAATACGCAGTATTTT. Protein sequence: CASSERGSVNTQYF.

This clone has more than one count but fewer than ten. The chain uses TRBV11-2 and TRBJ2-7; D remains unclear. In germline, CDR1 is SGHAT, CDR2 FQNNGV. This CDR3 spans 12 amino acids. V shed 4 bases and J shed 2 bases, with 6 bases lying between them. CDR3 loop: CASSSNPYEQYF. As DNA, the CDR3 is TGTGCCAGCAGCTCGAACCCCTACGAGCAGTACTTC.

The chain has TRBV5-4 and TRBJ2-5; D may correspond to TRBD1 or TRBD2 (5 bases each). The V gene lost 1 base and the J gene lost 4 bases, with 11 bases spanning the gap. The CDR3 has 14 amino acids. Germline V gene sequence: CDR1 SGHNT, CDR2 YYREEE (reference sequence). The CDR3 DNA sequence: TGTGCCAGCAGCTTGTTCGGGGACGCAGAGACCCAGTACTTC. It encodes CASSLFGDAETQYF.

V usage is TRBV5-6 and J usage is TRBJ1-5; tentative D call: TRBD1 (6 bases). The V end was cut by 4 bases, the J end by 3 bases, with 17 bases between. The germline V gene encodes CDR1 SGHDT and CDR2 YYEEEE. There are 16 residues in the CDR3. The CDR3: CASSTQGGGPNQPQHF. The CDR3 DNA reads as TGTGCCAGCAGCACACAGGGAGGAGGGCCCAATCAGCCCCAGCATTTT.

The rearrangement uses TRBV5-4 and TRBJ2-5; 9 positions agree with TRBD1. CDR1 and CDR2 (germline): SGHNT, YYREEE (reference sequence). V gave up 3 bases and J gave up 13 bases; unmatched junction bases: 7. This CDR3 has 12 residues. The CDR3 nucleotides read TGTGCCAGCAGCTCGGACAGGGGCCCGAGGTACTTC. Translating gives CASSSDRGPRYF. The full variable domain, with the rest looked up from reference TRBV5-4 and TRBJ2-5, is ETGVTQSPTHLIKTRGQQVTLRCSSQSGHNTVSWYQQALGQGPQFIFQYYREEENGRGNFPPRFSGLQFPNYSSELNVNALELDDSALYLCASSSDRGPRYFGPGTRLLVL.

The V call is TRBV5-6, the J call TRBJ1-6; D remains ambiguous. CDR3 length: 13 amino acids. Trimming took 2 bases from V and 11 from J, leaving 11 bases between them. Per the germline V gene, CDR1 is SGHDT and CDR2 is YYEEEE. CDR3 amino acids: CASSFPLEPPLHF. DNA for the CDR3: TGTGCCAGCAGCTTCCCCCTCGAGCCACCCCTCCACTTT.

CDR3 residues: CSVAPPGGYYNEQFF. In nucleotides, the CDR3 is TGCAGCGTTGCCCCTCCGGGGGGGTATTACAATGAGCAGTTCTTC. The chain carries TRBV29-1 and TRBJ2-1, with 8 bases identical to TRBD2. Trimming at V came to 4 bases and at J to 4 bases, leaving 9 bases not matched to a gene. CDR3 size: 15 residues. Germline assignment: CDR1 SQVTM and CDR2 ANQGSEA.